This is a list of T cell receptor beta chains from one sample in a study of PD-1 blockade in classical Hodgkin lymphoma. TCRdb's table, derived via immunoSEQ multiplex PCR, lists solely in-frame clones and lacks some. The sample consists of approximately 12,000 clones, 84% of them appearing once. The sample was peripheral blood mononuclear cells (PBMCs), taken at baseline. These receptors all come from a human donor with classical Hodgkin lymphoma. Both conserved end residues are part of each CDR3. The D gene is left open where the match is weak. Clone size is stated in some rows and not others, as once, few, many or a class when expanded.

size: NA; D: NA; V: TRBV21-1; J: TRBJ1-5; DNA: TGTGCCAGCAGCAAAGAAGGGCAGGGCGGTGGCAATCAGCCCCAGCATTTT; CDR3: CASSKEGQGGGNQPQHF
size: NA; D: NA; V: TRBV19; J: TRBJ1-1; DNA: TGTGCCAGTAGTACCCCAGGGGAAGGGACTGAAGCTTTCTTT; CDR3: CASSTPGEGTEAFF
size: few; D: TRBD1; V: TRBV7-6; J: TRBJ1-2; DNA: TGTGCCAGCAGCTCAGGGGGCTATGGCTACACCTTC; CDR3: CASSSGGYGYTF
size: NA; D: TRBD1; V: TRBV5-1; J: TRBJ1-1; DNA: TGCGCCAGCAGCTTGCAGGGGGAACGGACTGAAGCTTTCTTT; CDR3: CASSLQGERTEAFF
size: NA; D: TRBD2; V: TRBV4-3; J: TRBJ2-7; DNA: TGCGCCAGCAGCCGAGGACTAGCGGGAAGCGACGAGCAGTACTTC; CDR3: CASSRGLAGSDEQYF
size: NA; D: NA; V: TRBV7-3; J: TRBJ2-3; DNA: TGTGCCAGCAGTTTTGTCCCTACCGGTTACGCCGCCGGGCCAGATACGCAGTATTTT; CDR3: CASSFVPTGYAAGPDTQYF
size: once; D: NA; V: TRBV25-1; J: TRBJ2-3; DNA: TGTGCCAGCAGCGACGACACAGATACGCAGTATTTT; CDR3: CASSDDTDTQYF
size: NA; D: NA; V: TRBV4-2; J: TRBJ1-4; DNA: TGTGCCAGCAGCCCTCCTGGGTTAGGCGAAAAACTGTTTTTT; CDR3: CASSPPGLGEKLFF
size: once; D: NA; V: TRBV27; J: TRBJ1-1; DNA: TGTGCCAGCAGTTTGAAAGGGTTCGCGAACACTGAAGCTTTCTTT; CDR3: CASSLKGFANTEAFF
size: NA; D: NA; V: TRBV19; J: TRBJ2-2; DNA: TGTGCCAGTAGTATTGGTTCAGGGATGGGCGGGGAGCTGTTTTTT; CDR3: CASSIGSGMGGELFF
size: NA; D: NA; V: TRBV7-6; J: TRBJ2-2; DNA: TGTGCCAGCAGCGGCCGGGACGGTGGGGAGCTGTTTTTT; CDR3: CASSGRDGGELFF
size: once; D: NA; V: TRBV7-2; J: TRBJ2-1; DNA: TGTGCCAGCAGTCCAGTCTACAATGAGCAGTTCTTC; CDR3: CASSPVYNEQFF
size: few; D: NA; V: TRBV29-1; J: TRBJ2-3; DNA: TGCAGCGTTGTAGGGCTTTTTGCAGATACGCAGTATTTT; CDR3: CSVVGLFADTQYF
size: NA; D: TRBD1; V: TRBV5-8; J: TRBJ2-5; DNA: TGTGCCAGCAGGGTGCCAGGGGGCATGGGAGAGACCCAGTACTTC; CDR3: CASRVPGGMGETQYF
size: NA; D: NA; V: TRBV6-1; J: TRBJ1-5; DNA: TGTGCCAGCAGTCAGCGCAATCAGCCCCAGCATTTT; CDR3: CASSQRNQPQHF
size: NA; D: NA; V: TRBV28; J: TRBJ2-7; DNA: TGTGCCAGCAGTATCTACCACGAGCAGTACTTC; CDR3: CASSIYHEQYF
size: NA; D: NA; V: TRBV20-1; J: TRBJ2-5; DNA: TGCAGTGCTATGGGGGAGACCCAGTACTTC; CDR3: CSAMGETQYF
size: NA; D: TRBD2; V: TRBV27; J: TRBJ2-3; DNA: TGTGCCAGCAGACCTTTGGGACTAGCTTCGAGCACAGATACGCAGTATTTT; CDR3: CASRPLGLASSTDTQYF
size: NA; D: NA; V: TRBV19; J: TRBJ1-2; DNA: TGTGCCAGTCGGGGAATCTATGGCTACACCTTC; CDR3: CASRGIYGYTF
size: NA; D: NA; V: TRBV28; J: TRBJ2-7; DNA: TGTGCCAGCAGTTTAAGGGGGTCCTACGAGCAGTACTTC; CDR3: CASSLRGSYEQYF
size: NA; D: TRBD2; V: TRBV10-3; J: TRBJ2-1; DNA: TGTGCCATCAGTCCTACTAGCGGGGGTTCCCCTCGGAATGAGCAGTTCTTC; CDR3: CAISPTSGGSPRNEQFF
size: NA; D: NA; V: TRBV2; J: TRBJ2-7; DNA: TGTGCCAGCAGCGGGCGACAGGAGGGCGAGCAGTACTTC; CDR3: CASSGRQEGEQYF
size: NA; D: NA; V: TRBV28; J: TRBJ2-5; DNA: TGTGCCAGCTCCTTAAGGGTTGGGGAGGAGACCCAGTACTTC; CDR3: CASSLRVGEETQYF
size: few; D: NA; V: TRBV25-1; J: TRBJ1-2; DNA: TGTGCCAGCAGACGGGACAACTATGGCTACACCTTC; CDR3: CASRRDNYGYTF
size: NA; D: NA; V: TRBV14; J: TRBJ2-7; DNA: TGTGCCAGCAGCCAAGGGCGGGACCTTTACGAGCAGTACTTC; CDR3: CASSQGRDLYEQYF
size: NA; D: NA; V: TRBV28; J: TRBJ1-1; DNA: NA; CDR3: CASRRGLKLSLDKAPDSQLGEAFF
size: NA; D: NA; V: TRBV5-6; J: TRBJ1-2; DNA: TGTGCCAGCAGCTTGGGTGGGACCCTCTCTAACTATGGCTACACCTTC; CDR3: CASSLGGTLSNYGYTF
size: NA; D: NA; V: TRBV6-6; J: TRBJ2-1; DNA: TGTGCCAGCAGTTACGTGGTCCGCTCCTACAATGAGCAGTTCTTC; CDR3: CASSYVVRSYNEQFF
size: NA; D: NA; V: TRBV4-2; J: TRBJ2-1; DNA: TGTGCCAGCAGCACTCAAGATTCGGCAGGGGTGACCTACAATGAGCAGTTCTTC; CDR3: CASSTQDSAGVTYNEQFF
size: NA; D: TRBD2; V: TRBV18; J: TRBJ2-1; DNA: TGTGCCAGCTCTAGCGGGAGGAACAATGAGCAGTTCTTC; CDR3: CASSSGRNNEQFF
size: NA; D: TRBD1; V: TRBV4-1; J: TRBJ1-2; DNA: TGCGCCAGCAGGGGACAGGGGGGCTATGGCTACACCTTC; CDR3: CASRGQGGYGYTF
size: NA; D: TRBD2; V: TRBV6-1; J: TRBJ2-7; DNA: TGTGCCTTCCAGCGGGGGCCAGGGAGCCACGAGCAGTACTTC; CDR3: CAFQRGPGSHEQYF
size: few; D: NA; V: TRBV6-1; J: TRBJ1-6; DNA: TGTGCCAGCAGAACCATCCTGGACCCTAATTCACCCCTCCACTTT; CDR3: CASRTILDPNSPLHF
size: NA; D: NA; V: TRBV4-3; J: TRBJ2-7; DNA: TGCGCCAGCAGCCAAGATCTCGCTAACTTCTACGAGCAGTACTTC; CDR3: CASSQDLANFYEQYF
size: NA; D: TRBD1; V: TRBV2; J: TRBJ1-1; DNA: TGTGCCAGCACCCGACAGGGAAGGCGCACTGAAGCTTTCTTT; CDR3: CASTRQGRRTEAFF
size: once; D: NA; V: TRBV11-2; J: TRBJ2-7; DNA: TGTGCCAGCAGCTTAGATTGGGGAGTAGTGGGATTAACCTACGAGCAGTACTTC; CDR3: CASSLDWGVVGLTYEQYF
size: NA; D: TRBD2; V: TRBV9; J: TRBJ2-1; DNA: TGTGCCAGCAGCGTAGAGGGACTAGCGGGACCGAGCTCCTACAATGAGCAGTTCTTC; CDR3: CASSVEGLAGPSSYNEQFF
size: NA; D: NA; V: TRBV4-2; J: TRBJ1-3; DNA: TGTGCCAGCAGCCAGGCGGCATATGGGTCTGGAAACACCATATATTTT; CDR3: CASSQAAYGSGNTIYF
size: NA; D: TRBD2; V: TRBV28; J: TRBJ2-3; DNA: TGTGCCAGCAGTTCCCTAGCGAGCGGGGGGGTGTATACGCAGTATTTT; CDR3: CASSSLASGGVYTQYF
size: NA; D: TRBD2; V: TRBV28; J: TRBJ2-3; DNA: TGTGCCAGCAGTGGGCAAGCTAGCGGACTCACAGATACGCAGTATTTT; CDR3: CASSGQASGLTDTQYF
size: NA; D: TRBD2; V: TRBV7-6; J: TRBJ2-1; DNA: TGTGCCGGCAGCCCCGGGGGGGGGTTCTACAATGAGCAGTTCTTC; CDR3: CAGSPGGGFYNEQFF
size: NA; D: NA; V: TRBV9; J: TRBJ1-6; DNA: TGTGCCAGCAGCGTGCGGGATAATTCACCCCTCCACTTT; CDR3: CASSVRDNSPLHF
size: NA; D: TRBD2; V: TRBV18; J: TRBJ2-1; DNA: TGTGCCAGCTCACCACCCGGGCGGGGGGGCCACAATGAGCAGTTCTTC; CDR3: CASSPPGRGGHNEQFF
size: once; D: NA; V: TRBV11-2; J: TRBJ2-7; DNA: TGTGCCAGCAGCTTAGTGCGGTCTAGTAGGGGGTACGAGCAGTACTTC; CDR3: CASSLVRSSRGYEQYF
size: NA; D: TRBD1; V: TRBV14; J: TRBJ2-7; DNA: TGTGCCAGCACCCCTTGGACAGGGGTCCCCTACGAGCAGTACTTC; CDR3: CASTPWTGVPYEQYF
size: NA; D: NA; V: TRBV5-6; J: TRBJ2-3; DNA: TGTGCCAGCAGCTTGGTTGAGGCGGCGGGGGCCAGCACAGATACGCAGTATTTT; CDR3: CASSLVEAAGASTDTQYF